This T cell receptor beta chain was obtained from a study of identical twins. Whole-study findings and limits: Those out-of-frame alpha sequences shared by twins showed an excess of low generation probability. Invariant MAIT and iNKT cells are populations that could partly confound zero-insertion analyses.

Unique molecular identifiers were present on the cDNA, which also gained a universal primer site by template switching. One entry per CDR3 protein results from TCRdb running MiXCR on the 5' RACE reads. The sample holds hundreds of thousands of distinct CDR3 sequences, approximately 13% seen once. Everyone who gave samples was a healthy Caucasian. Comments on this clonotype: The antigen is unknown.

The CDR3 totals 17 residues. With 0 bases clipped from V and 2 bases from J, the junction kept 4 bases outside the gene matches. Germline V CDR1 and CDR2: SGDLS, YYNGEE. In addition, the sample was reused for a study of yellow fever vaccine responses in identical twins.

The specimen was PBMCs. The V and J genes are TRBV9 and TRBJ2-1, with 11 bases fitting TRBD2. The origin of this receptor is a woman aged 18-29 years in good health. CDR3 residues: CASSVVPSGRTYNEQFF. CDR3 DNA sequence: TGTGCCAGCAGCGTAGTCCCTAGCGGGAGGACCTACAATGAGCAGTTCTTC.